The 16 T cell receptor beta chains listed next were all sequenced from one sample in a study of blood T cell repertoires in COVID-19. Here immunoSEQ multiplex PCR was the method, and the copy in TCRdb shows in-frame clones only, minus some. In the table there are roughly 170,000 clones, 79% of which are singletons. The source material was peripheral blood. The receptors were gathered from a woman aged 55-75 years with COVID-19, enrolled during active disease.

The chain is built from TRBV6-2 or TRBV6-3 and TRBJ2-4; 12 bases line up with TRBD2. V dropped 5 bases and J dropped 15; count of bases not matched to a gene: 11. The germline CDR1 and CDR2 sequences are MNHEY and SVGEGT. This CDR3 is built from 14 residues. CDR3 sequence (DNA): TGTGCCAGCAGTGGGGGATCTAGCGGGAGGGCCCCGTACTTC. Translating it yields CASSGGSSGRAPYF.

This clone was observed a few times. This chain uses TRBV9 with TRBJ2-6; D possibly corresponds to TRBD2 (6 bases). This CDR3 is 18 amino acids long. Germline V CDR1 and CDR2: SGDLS, YYNGEE. Trimming pared 5 bases from V and 2 bases from J, leaving 20 bases between. CDR3 nucleotides: TGTGCCAGCAGAAACGGGCCGTGGGGGGAAACTGGGGCCAACGTCCTGACTTTC. Protein product: CASRNGPWGETGANVLTF.

This chain joins TRBV6-6 and TRBJ2-2, with D possibly being TRBD1 (6 bases). CDR3 length: 13 amino acids. Germline V gene sequence: CDR1 MNHNY, CDR2 SVGAGI (reference sequence). V dropped 7 bases and J dropped 6 bases, with 12 bases sitting between them. The CDR3 here is CASTLTGSGELFF. The CDR3 region has the DNA TGTGCCAGCACCCTGACAGGATCCGGGGAGCTGTTTTTT.

V is TRBV29-1 and J is TRBJ1-3; D is unresolved. The CDR3 consists of 16 residues. V lost 0 bases and J 3 bases, leaving 15 bases between the germline ends. Germline V lookup: CDR1 SQVTM, CDR2 ANQGSEA. The CDR3 is CSVEDWAYGNGNTIYF. CDR3 sequence (DNA): TGCAGCGTTGAAGATTGGGCGTACGGGAATGGAAACACCATATATTTT.

The genes are TRBV4-3 and TRBJ2-7; perhaps TRBD1 as D (5 bases). The CDR3 has 13 amino acids. V was trimmed by 1 base and J by 5 bases, leaving 9 bases between them. Germline V gene data show CDR1 as LGHNA and CDR2 as YSLEER. CDR3: CASSQGRGDEQYF. In nucleotides, the CDR3 is TGCGCCAGCAGCCAAGGTAGGGGCGACGAGCAGTACTTC.

The chain carries TRBV5-6 and TRBJ2-7, with TRBD1 as a possible D gene (6 bases). This CDR3 contains 14 residues. Germline CDR1 SGHDT, CDR2 YYEEEE. Trimming shortened V by 0 bases and J by 4 bases, and 11 bases separated the two germline ends. This chain's CDR3 is CASSLVERGYEQYF. In nucleotides, the CDR3 is TGTGCCAGCAGCTTGGTTGAGAGGGGGTACGAGCAGTACTTC.

J is TRBJ2-3 and V is TRBV30; TRBD1 agrees at 7 bases. Germline trimming cut 7 bases from V and 0 bases from J; bases unmatched to any gene: 4. The CDR3 contains 13 residues. Looked up from germline, CDR1 is GTSNPN and CDR2 is SVGIG (reference sequence). The CDR3 DNA sequence: TGTGCCTTCAGGGGGATCAGCACAGATACGCAGTATTTT. Its translation: CAFRGISTDTQYF.

The V gene is TRBV6-1, the J gene TRBJ1-5, with TRBD1 matching 10 bases. V lost 1 base and J lost 10; bases outside the gene matches: 10. The CDR3 has 16 residues. In germline, CDR1 is MNHNS, CDR2 SASEGT. CDR3 bases: TGTGCCAGCAGTGAAGTCGGGCTGACAGGGGGCTCACCCCAGCATTTT. Translated, it gives CASSEVGLTGGSPQHF.

This chain links TRBV7-2 with TRBJ1-5; no clear D. This CDR3 is 17 amino acids long. The V end was cut by 1 base, the J end by 0 bases, with 13 bases between. Germline CDR1 reads SGHTA; CDR2 reads FQGNSA. CDR3: CASSLESRIYSNQPQHF. The CDR3 bases are TGTGCCAGCAGCTTAGAATCCAGAATTTATAGCAATCAGCCCCAGCATTTT.

This clone was seen a single time. The CDR3 loop is CASSSYRGDKDTQYF. The CDR3 nucleotides read TGTGCCAGCAGTTCCTACAGGGGCGATAAGGATACGCAGTATTTT. The chain uses TRBV6-5 and TRBJ2-3; 7 nucleotides line up with TRBD1. Trimming cost V 4 bases and J 6 bases; bases outside gene matches: 10. The CDR3 is 15 amino acids. Looked up from germline, CDR1 is MNHEY and CDR2 is SVGAGI.

The chain carries TRBV28 and TRBJ1-5; 7 bases line up with TRBD1. Germline V CDR1 and CDR2: MDHEN, SYDVKM. This CDR3 comprises 13 residues. V lost 8 bases and J lost 6; bases outside the gene matches: 7. The CDR3 DNA reads TGTGCCAGCGAACAGGGGTTAACTCAGCCCCAGCATTTT. Encoded protein: CASEQGLTQPQHF.

This clone was observed a handful of times. The rearrangement links TRBV7-5 to TRBJ1-6; TRBD1, the D gene given by the table, was not confirmed from the DNA. TRBV7-5 is an annotated pseudogene. The CDR3 contains 16 residues. The CDR3 bases are TGTGCCAGAAGCTTAGGGCCCGGGACAGGGACTTCACCCCTCCACTTT. It is translated as CARSLGPGTGTSPLHF.

The V call is TRBV19, the J call TRBJ1-1; D gene ambiguous. The CDR3 length is 11 residues. The germline CDR1 and CDR2 sequences are LNHDA and SQIVND (reference sequence). The V end lost 3 bases, the J end lost 8 bases, and 7 bases lay between the germline ends. CDR3 in DNA: TGTGCCAGTAGTATGCAGGTGGAAGCTTTCTTT. Translated: CASSMQVEAFF.

J is TRBJ2-7 and V is TRBV30; 7 bases agree with TRBD2. Per germline, CDR1 GTSNPN and CDR2 SVGIG (reference sequence). The J segment lost 6 bases and the V segment lost 4 bases, leaving 12 bases of the junction unmatched. There are 14 residues in the CDR3. DNA of the CDR3: TGTGCCTGGACGGTGCGGGGAGGGATCGGCGAGCAGTACTTC. Its protein product is CAWTVRGGIGEQYF.

The chain has TRBV6-1 and TRBJ2-3, with a possible D match to TRBD1 (5 bases). Between the trimmed V and J ends, which lost 2 bases and 4 bases, there was a span of 7 bases. CDR1 and CDR2 from the germline V gene are MNHNS and SASEGT. The CDR3 loop spans 13 amino acids. The CDR3 sequence is CASSEQGSDTQYF. The CDR3 DNA is TGTGCCAGCAGTGAACAGGGATCAGATACGCAGTATTTT.

This chain links TRBV28 with TRBJ2-7; 12 nucleotides line up with TRBD2. Germline V CDR1 and CDR2: MDHEN, SYDVKM. CDR3 length equals 15 residues. V lost 3 bases and J lost 5; bases outside the gene matches: 5. CDR3 region: CASSLTSGRGHEQYF. DNA of the CDR3: TGTGCCAGCAGTTTGACTAGCGGGAGAGGGCACGAGCAGTACTTC.